The 5 T cell receptor beta chains below were found in one sample sequenced in a study of blood T cell repertoires in COVID-19 (dated by TCRdb to the early 2020s). Receptors were amplified or captured by the immunoSEQ multiplex PCR assay. Not all clones reach the TCRdb copy of this immuneACCESS table, which keeps in-frame sequences only. Checked studies attribute under half of the gap to unresolved V genes and leave the rest unexplained. This sample has tens of thousands of clones in its table, and 88% of those were observed once. The ten largest account for approximately 20% of the sample. The specimen sequenced was peripheral blood. These receptors all stem from a human donor in a cohort sampled during active COVID-19.

V usage is TRBV5-6 and J usage is TRBJ2-2, with 7 nucleotides matching TRBD1. Germline trimming cut 2 bases from V and 9 bases from J; bases unmatched to any gene: 4. Germline V gene data show CDR1 as SGHDT and CDR2 as YYEEEE. This CDR3 has 13 amino acids. The CDR3 sequence is CASSFRQGRELFF. The CDR3 bases are TGTGCCAGCAGCTTCAGACAGGGCCGGGAGCTGTTTTTT. The full variable domain, with the rest looked up from reference TRBV5-6 and TRBJ2-2, is DAGVTQSPTHLIKTRGQQVTLRCSPKSGHDTVSWYQQALGQGPQFIFQYYEEEERQRGNFPDRFSGHQFPNYSSELNVNALLLGDSALYLCASSFRQGRELFFGEGSRLTVL.

The chain combines TRBV6-5 with TRBJ2-5; no definite D call. The V gene's germline CDR1 is MNHEY and CDR2 SVGAGI. CDR3 length equals 12 residues. Deletions cut 6 bases from V and 5 bases from J, with 10 bases between. The CDR3 reads CASRPIGETQYF. DNA of the CDR3: TGTGCCAGCAGACCAATCGGGGAGACCCAGTACTTC.

The rearrangement uses TRBV28 and TRBJ2-2; D is uncertain. There are 13 residues in the CDR3. V was cut by 6 bases and J by 4 bases, with 9 bases left in between. CDR1 is MDHEN, CDR2 SYDVKM, per germline. In DNA, the CDR3 is TGTGCCAGCAGCCACGAGAGCACCGGGGAGCTGTTTTTT. This codes for CASSHESTGELFF.

The rearrangement joins TRBV6-4 to TRBJ1-2, with 7 bases fitting TRBD1. The CDR3 length is 14 residues. The germline V gene has CDR1 MRHNA and CDR2 SNTAGT. Trimming removed 2 bases from V and 4 bases from J; junction bases left unmatched: 4. The CDR3 DNA is TGTGCCAGCAGTGACAACAGGGGCAGCTATGGCTACACCTTC. Translation: CASSDNRGSYGYTF.

The CDR3 protein is CSVGGEGVGNQPQHF. The CDR3 DNA follows: TGCAGCGTTGGCGGTGAGGGGGTTGGCAATCAGCCCCAGCATTTT. The V call is TRBV29-1, the J call TRBJ1-5; D might be TRBD1 (6 bases). This CDR3 spans 15 amino acids. The germline gives CDR1 SQVTM, CDR2 ANQGSEA. Between the trimmed V and J ends, which lost 4 bases and 2 bases, there was a span of 15 bases.